One and the same sample provided the 20 T cell receptor beta chains below, sequenced in a study of regulatory T cells in long-lasting Graves disease (dated by TCRdb to the early 2020s). Libraries came from multiplex PCR. Sequencing was carried out with an Illumina HiSeq 4000. iRepertoire HTBI primers and Arm-PCR amplification of CDR3 regions were used to construct TCR beta libraries. TCRdb took the public reads, trimmed them with fastp at Q25, ran MiXCR for clone calling and kept in-frame beta chains. Rows matching on CDR3 protein sequence are summarized as one entry with the most common DNA and genes. The sample table contains 300,000 to 400,000 distinct CDR3 sequences; only one count was recorded for roughly 15% of them. The top ten clones comprise about 24% of the sample. Sample time point, as interpreted from the label and publication: newly diagnosed GD, antithyroid drugs for less than 3 months. For both TCR sequencing and RNA sequencing, RNA was extracted from PBMCs in TRIzol.

The sequences come from peripheral blood mononuclear cells (PBMCs), collected at new diagnosis, from a patient treated with antithyroid drugs. These receptors were taken from a female donor with Graves disease.

This clonotype occurred many times. The V call is TRBV7-9, the J call TRBJ2-7; possible D gene TRBD2, 6 bases. The V end was cut by 4 bases, the J end by 5 bases, with 9 bases between. The CDR3 has 12 residues. Germline assignment: CDR1 SEHNR and CDR2 FQNEAQ (reference sequence). The CDR3 sequence: CASSSGLNEQYF. The CDR3 nucleotides are TGTGCCAGCAGCTCGGGACTCAACGAGCAGTACTTC.

This clonotype was picked up a small number of times. The chain is built from TRBV4-3 and TRBJ2-1, with 9 positions matching TRBD2. Germline CDR1 and CDR2: LGHNA and YSLEER. V trimming: 4 bases; J trimming: 0 bases; junction bases outside the gene matches: 7. CDR3 size: 17 residues. This CDR3 reads CASSLQREAFSYNEQFF. CDR3 DNA: TGCGCCAGCAGCCTCCAGCGGGAGGCCTTCTCCTACAATGAGCAGTTCTTC.

This clonotype was recorded many times. V and J are TRBV2 and TRBJ1-3, with 9 bases that match TRBD1. Trimming cost V 6 bases and J 2 bases; bases outside gene matches: 14. This CDR3 contains 18 residues. The V gene's germline CDR1 is SNHLY and CDR2 FYNNEI. CDR3 DNA sequence: TGTGCCAGCAGCAAGGGGACAGGGAGCTATGGAGCTGGAAACACCATATATTTT. Its protein product is CASSKGTGSYGAGNTIYF.

This clonotype has ten or more counts. This chain connects TRBV2 to TRBJ1-6; D is possibly TRBD1 (6 bases). The CDR3 runs 16 residues. Trimming shortened V by 6 bases and J by 8 bases, and 20 bases separated the two germline ends. Per the germline V gene, CDR1 is SNHLY and CDR2 is FYNNEI. The CDR3 sequence: CASRKPGEQLDSPLHF. DNA for the CDR3: TGTGCCAGCAGGAAACCAGGGGAGCAGCTTGATTCACCCCTCCACTTT.

In regard to this clonotype: A far larger clone is only one base removed, so a read error is likely. This chain joins TRBV28 and TRBJ2-7, with TRBD2 matching 15 bases. This CDR3 comprises 19 residues. CDR1 MDHEN and CDR2 SYDVKM come from the germline V gene. J was trimmed by 7 bases and V by 5 bases; bases with no gene match: 18. This CDR3 is CASSTPGLAGGTTYNEQYF. In DNA, the CDR3 is TGTGCCAGCAGTACTCCGGGACTAGCGGGAGGAACTACCTACAATGAGCAGTACTTC. The full variable domain, with the rest looked up from reference TRBV28 and TRBJ2-7, is DVKVTQSSRYLVKRTGEKVFLECVQDMDHENMFWYRQDPGLGLRLIYFSYDVKMKEKGDIPEGYSVSREKKERFSLILESASTNQTSMYLCASSTPGLAGGTTYNEQYFGPGTRLTVT.

This clonotype was recorded at least ten times. The chain recombines TRBV2 with TRBJ1-2; D unresolved. The V and J ends lost 2 bases and 4 bases respectively, with 14 bases between them. CDR1 SNHLY and CDR2 FYNNEI come from the germline V gene. The CDR3 loop spans 15 amino acids. Here the CDR3 reads CASSETWERVYGYTF. DNA of the CDR3: TGTGCCAGCAGTGAAACGTGGGAGAGGGTCTATGGCTACACCTTC.

This chain uses TRBV28 with TRBJ2-7; D unresolved. Looked up from germline, CDR1 is MDHEN and CDR2 is SYDVKM. This CDR3 has 14 amino acids. The V gene lost 3 bases and the J gene lost 2 bases, with 11 bases spanning the gap. The CDR3 region is CASSFRALPYEQYF. As DNA, the CDR3 is TGTGCCAGCAGTTTTAGGGCATTACCCTACGAGCAGTACTTC.

This clonotype was seen at least ten times. The V gene is TRBV5-1, the J gene TRBJ2-1; TRBD2 matches 9 bases. The J call may be wrong; the DNA end is better matched by TRBJ2-3. Germline values: CDR1 SGHRS, CDR2 YFSETQ. CDR3 length equals 16 residues. The CDR3 DNA follows: TGCGCCAGCAGCTTAATAGCGGGGGACCGCCCGGATACGCAGTATTTT. Its translation: CASSLIAGDRPDTQYF.

The sample holds a few counts of this clonotype. This chain uses TRBV6-1 with TRBJ2-1, with D unresolved. CDR1 and CDR2 (germline): MNHNS, SASEGT. Trimming stripped 6 bases from V and 4 bases from J, with 7 bases between. This CDR3 region has 12 residues. CDR3 DNA sequence: TGTGCCAGCAGCTCCGTTTACAATGAGCAGTTCTTC. Its translation is CASSSVYNEQFF.

This clonotype was observed many times. The V and J genes are TRBV7-9 and TRBJ1-1; TRBD1 agrees at 9 bases. This CDR3 is built from 15 residues. Germline V lookup: CDR1 SEHNR, CDR2 FQNEAQ (reference sequence). With V trimmed by 5 bases and J by 3 bases, 7 bases remained unmatched. This chain's CDR3 is CASSAGTGFDTEAFF. The CDR3 coding sequence is TGTGCCAGCAGCGCCGGGACAGGGTTTGACACTGAAGCTTTCTTT.

This clonotype was seen at least ten times. The rearrangement uses TRBV12-3 or TRBV12-4 and TRBJ1-1, with TRBD1 as a possible D gene (5 bases). The CDR3 has 15 residues. V lost 1 base, J lost 1 base, and 10 bases lay in between. The CDR3 coding sequence is TGTGCCAGCAGTTTAGAGGGCAGGGAGAACACTGAAGCTTTCTTT. Residues: CASSLEGRENTEAFF.

This clonotype has a single count. The V call is TRBV27, the J call TRBJ2-2; no definite D call. Germline V gene sequence: CDR1 MNHEY, CDR2 SMNVEV (reference sequence). Trimming removed 2 bases from V and 2 bases from J, with 12 bases in between. This CDR3 has 16 residues. The CDR3 DNA follows: TGTGCCAGCAGTTTACTTCCTCGGGCAAACACCGGGGAGCTGTTTTTT. As protein: CASSLLPRANTGELFF.

The V call is TRBV11-2, the J call TRBJ1-2; D possibly corresponds to TRBD1 (5 bases). CDR1 and CDR2 (germline): SGHAT, FQNNGV. The CDR3 totals 14 residues. V lost 6 bases, J lost 4 bases, and 15 bases lay in between. CDR3 amino acids: CASSEGGGPYGYTF. The CDR3 DNA is TGTGCCAGCAGTGAAGGCGGGGGTCCCTATGGCTACACCTTC.

This clonotype was detected only a few times. This sequence joins TRBV19 and TRBJ1-4; 10 nucleotides align to TRBD1. CDR3 size: 15 residues. Germline lookup yields CDR1 LNHDA and CDR2 SQIVND (reference sequence). V was pared by 3 bases and J by 6 bases, with 4 bases of the junction left unmatched. The CDR3 loop reads CASSMPGTGDEKLFF. In nucleotides, the CDR3 is TGTGCCAGTAGTATGCCCGGGACAGGGGATGAAAAACTGTTTTTT. The whole variable domain, filled in from reference TRBV19 and TRBJ1-4, reads DGGITQSPKYLFRKEGQNVTLSCEQNLNHDAMYWYRQDPGQGLRLIYYSQIVNDFQKGDIAEGYSVSREKKESFPLTVTSAQKNPTAFYLCASSMPGTGDEKLFFGSGTQLSVL.

This clonotype has ten or more counts. This chain joins TRBV3-1 and TRBJ1-1; D not resolved. The CDR3 loop spans 16 amino acids. Trimming pared 2 bases from V and 1 base from J, leaving 14 bases between. Germline CDR1 and CDR2: LGHDT and YNNKEL (reference sequence). The CDR3 spells CASSQFGRTGNTEAFF. Written as DNA, the CDR3 is TGTGCCAGCAGCCAATTTGGACGTACGGGGAACACTGAAGCTTTCTTT.

This clonotype came up many times. This rearrangement joins TRBV4-1 to TRBJ2-7; D remains ambiguous. Germline V gene lookup returns CDR1 MGHRA and CDR2 YSYEKL. V gave up 0 bases and J gave up 3 bases, with 6 bases separating them. There are 13 residues in the CDR3. The CDR3: CASSQERFYEQYF. CDR3 nucleotide sequence: TGCGCCAGCAGCCAAGAAAGGTTCTACGAGCAGTACTTC.

The sample holds one count of this clonotype. The chain joins TRBV6-5 to TRBJ2-1, with D perhaps given as TRBD1 or TRBD2 (6 bases each). Trimming cost V 0 bases and J 10 bases, with 10 bases left between them. The CDR3 has 13 residues. Germline V CDR1 and CDR2: MNHEY, SVGAGI. The CDR3 loop reads CASSYSGGREQFF. In DNA form, the CDR3 reads TGTGCCAGCAGTTACTCGGGGGGCAGGGAGCAGTTCTTC.

This clonotype showed up many times. The chain links TRBV19 to TRBJ2-5; the D gene is possibly TRBD2 (5 bases). Germline CDR1 reads LNHDA; CDR2 reads SQIVND (reference sequence). V was trimmed by 6 bases and J by 5 bases, leaving 13 bases between them. The CDR3 consists of 13 residues. Here the CDR3 DNA reads TGTGCCAGTAGCCCGACACGAGGGGAGACCCAGTACTTC. Protein: CASSPTRGETQYF.

J is TRBJ2-1 and V is TRBV7-9; TRBD2 matches 16 bases. V shed 5 bases and J 8 bases; nucleotides not matched to a gene: 9. CDR1 is SEHNR, CDR2 FQNEAQ, per germline (reference sequence). The CDR3 runs to 17 residues. CDR3 sequence reads: CASSTAGTSGGAHEQFF. CDR3 coding DNA: TGTGCCAGCAGCACCGCCGGGACTAGCGGGGGGGCCCATGAGCAGTTCTTC. The full variable domain, in which reference TRBV7-9 and TRBJ2-1 provide the parts outside the CDR3, is DTGVSQNPRHKITKRGQNVTFRCDPISEHNRLYWYRQTLGQGPEFLTYFQNEAQLEKSRLLSDRFSAERPKGSFSTLEIQRTEQGDSAMYLCASSTAGTSGGAHEQFFGPGTRLTVL.

This clonotype was observed a handful of times. The germline gene is not matched at one end of the junction; a read error may be the cause. The chain links TRBV13 to TRBJ1-5, with a weak D call TRBD1 (6 bases). Germline CDR1 reads PRHDT; CDR2 reads FYEKMQ (reference sequence). The CDR3 runs to 14 residues. For the CDR3, the DNA is TGTGCCAACAGCTCTAGACAGGCCAATCAGCCCCAGCATTTT. Its translation is CANSSRQANQPQHF.